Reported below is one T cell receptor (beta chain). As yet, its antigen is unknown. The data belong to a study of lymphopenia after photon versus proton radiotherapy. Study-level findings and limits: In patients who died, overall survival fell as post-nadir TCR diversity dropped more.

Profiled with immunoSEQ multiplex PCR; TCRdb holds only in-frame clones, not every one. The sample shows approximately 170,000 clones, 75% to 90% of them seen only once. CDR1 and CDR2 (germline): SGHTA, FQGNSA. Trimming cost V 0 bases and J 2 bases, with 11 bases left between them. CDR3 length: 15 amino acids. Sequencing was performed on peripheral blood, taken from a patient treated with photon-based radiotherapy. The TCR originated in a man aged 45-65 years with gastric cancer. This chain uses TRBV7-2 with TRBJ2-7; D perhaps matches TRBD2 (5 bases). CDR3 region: CASSLASGPPYEQYF. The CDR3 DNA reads TGTGCCAGCAGCTTAGCCAGCGGACCCCCCTACGAGCAGTACTTC.